These 8 T cell receptor beta chains came from one sample sequenced in a study of blood T cell repertoires in COVID-19. Libraries were prepared by immunoSEQ multiplex PCR; TCRdb keeps only in-frame clonotypes and omits some of them. Of approximately 120,000 clones in the sample, around 81% are singletons; the top ten hold approximately 17%. Material: peripheral blood. The source is a man aged 25-40 years with COVID-19, enrolled during active disease.

The rearrangement links TRBV19 to TRBJ1-1, with 8 bases that match TRBD1. The germline CDR1 and CDR2 sequences are LNHDA and SQIVND (reference sequence). J was trimmed by 1 base and V by 3 bases; bases with no gene match: 1. The CDR3 totals 14 residues. CDR3 protein: CASSITGGNTEAFF. CDR3 sequence (DNA): TGTGCCAGTAGTATTACAGGGGGGAACACTGAAGCTTTCTTT.

This clone was detected once. The CDR3 nucleotides are TGTGCCAGCAGCCAAGACCGGGCAGGGGGCCCCTCCAACACTGAAGCTTTCTTT. Protein: CASSQDRAGGPSNTEAFF. This rearrangement joins TRBV4-2 to TRBJ1-1; 8 nucleotides line up with TRBD1. The CDR3 runs to 18 residues. The trim removed 0 bases at V and 2 bases at J, leaving 11 bases unmatched. Per germline, CDR1 LGHNA and CDR2 YNFKEQ.

On this clone itself: One junction end disagrees with the germline gene, perhaps due to a read error. The V and J genes are TRBV7-7 and TRBJ2-3; 7 positions agree with TRBD2. In germline, CDR1 is SSHAT, CDR2 FNYEAQ (reference sequence). This CDR3 contains 13 residues. This CDR3 reads CASSLERGGEQYF. The CDR3 region has the DNA TGTGCTAGCAGCTTAGAGCGGGGCGGGGAGCAGTATTTT.

This chain links TRBV5-1 with TRBJ2-4, with 8 bases that match TRBD1. J lost 0 bases, V lost 4 bases, and 6 bases had no gene match. Germline V lookup: CDR1 SGHRS, CDR2 YFSETQ. This CDR3 region has 16 residues. This CDR3 is CASSLRQGLAKNIQYF. Here the CDR3 DNA reads TGCGCCAGCAGCCTCCGACAGGGGCTAGCCAAAAACATTCAGTACTTC.

The chain employs TRBV7-9 and TRBJ1-2, with TRBD1 identical over 7 bases. The germline V gene has CDR1 SEHNR and CDR2 FQNEAQ (reference sequence). V shed 1 base and J 3 bases; nucleotides not matched to a gene: 5. This CDR3 region has 15 residues. The DNA of the CDR3 is TGTGCCAGCAGCTTAGGACAGGGAGCTGACTATGGCTACACCTTC. Translated: CASSLGQGADYGYTF.

The chain employs TRBV30 and TRBJ1-6; possible D gene TRBD1, 5 bases. Germline values: CDR1 GTSNPN, CDR2 SVGIG (reference sequence). The CDR3 is made up of 18 amino acids. The V and J ends lost 0 bases and 4 bases respectively, with 19 bases between them. The CDR3 DNA is TGTGCCTGGAGTGTACCGCGGGACGTTGCTCCTTATAATTCACCCCTCCACTTT. It specifies CAWSVPRDVAPYNSPLHF.

The chain recombines TRBV5-6 with TRBJ2-5; 9 bases are shared with TRBD1. With 0 bases clipped from V and 5 bases from J, the junction kept 2 bases outside the gene matches. This CDR3 is built from 14 residues. Per germline, CDR1 SGHDT and CDR2 YYEEEE. The CDR3 DNA sequence: TGTGCCAGCAGCTTGGTAGGACAGGGGGAGACCCAGTACTTC. Translation: CASSLVGQGETQYF.

This chain links TRBV27 with TRBJ2-1; D might be TRBD2 (7 bases). The germline CDR1 and CDR2 sequences are MNHEY and SMNVEV (reference sequence). This CDR3 region has 14 residues. Trimming took off 0 bases at V and 15 bases at J, with 18 bases between the two ends. The CDR3: CASSLSSRGHRRFF. CDR3 sequence (DNA): TGTGCCAGCAGTTTATCCTCGCGGGGGCACCGACGGTTCTTC.